This T cell receptor beta chain was retrieved from a study of graft-versus-host responses after intestinal transplantation. Looking at the study overall: Grafts that recipients had were multivisceral, liver-intestinal, or isolated intestinal transplants.

A note on this clone: What it recognizes is unknown.

Data came from immunoSEQ multiplex PCR; TCRdb stores just in-frame clones and leaves some out. The table shows 35,000 to 45,000 clones, with 90% to 95% occurring only once. Germline V CDR1 and CDR2: LNHNV, YYDKDF (reference sequence). There are 16 residues in the CDR3. V shed 4 bases and J 3 bases; nucleotides not matched to a gene: 10. V is TRBV15 and J is TRBJ1-2, with TRBD1 matching over 8 bases. The TCR sequence derives from a human donor who was the organ donor for an intestinal transplant. The specimen comprised unstimulated CD8+ T cells sorted from spleen or lymph node cells, sampled before transplant. The CDR3 nucleotides are TGTGCCACCAGCACAGATCGTGGGACAGGTTACTATGGCTACACCTTC. It encodes CATSTDRGTGYYGYTF.